This T cell receptor (beta chain) was recorded in a study of CD8 T cells in Susac syndrome. Overall study context: When blood was collected, patients with Susac syndrome were therapy-naive, were taking corticosteroids, or were receiving intravenous immunoglobulin alone.

TEMRA cells were FACS-enriched, with CD8+ and CD4+ T cells isolated negatively. With random hexamers, reverse transcription was performed on about 0.5 to 1 ug of RNA. An immunoSEQ multiplex PCR generated amplified TCR beta CDR3 products spanning 54 Vbeta and 13 Jbeta. TCRdb reprocessed the immunoSEQ multiplex PCR reads with MiXCR, giving one entry per CDR3 protein. This sample carries tens of thousands of distinct CDR3 sequences, around 96% of them seen once, and the ten largest clones take roughly 0.62%. Germline-derived CDR1 and CDR2 are LNHNV and YYDKDF (reference sequence). The CDR3 runs to 15 residues. Trimming took 4 bases from V and 0 from J; bases not matched to a gene: 2.

The sequenced sample was CD8+ T cells from PBMCs. The V call is TRBV15, the J call TRBJ1-5; 8 bases are shared with TRBD1. This TCR derives from a human donor with Susac syndrome. The CDR3 DNA reads as TGTGCCACCAGCAACAGGGGGTATAGCAATCAGCCCCAGCATTTT. Amino acid sequence: CATSNRGYSNQPQHF.